Listed here is a single T cell receptor (beta chain). This receptor's antigen is unknown. No much larger clonotype is one base removed from it; base qualities were not supplied. This sample was included in a study of beta chain features in type 1 diabetes (dated by TCRdb to the late 2010s). In the study overall: Mean age, gender distribution, total cell number and subset yield did not differ between patients and healthy donors. A total of roughly 100 million sorted cells were examined across all samples, and the number of cells per subset was strongly correlated with RNA yield. The study compared the TCRB repertoires of sorted circulating CD4+ T cell subsets in recently diagnosed type 1 diabetes patients with those in matched healthy donors. Regulatory and stem cell-like memory subsets were isolated from only 8 patients and about eight healthy donors, whereas naive and central memory subsets came from all 30 or so donors. Points the paper makes about the study in general: Because cDNA was sequenced instead of genomic DNA, highly expressing activated cells could be over-represented, though the groups showed no difference in activation or CD3 levels. Because the HLA sub-analyses included only small numbers of individuals, any influence of HLA type on TCRB rearrangement was left unresolved. Type 1 diabetes patients showed a moderate but significant shortening of TCRB CDR3 length in all four CD4+ subsets. PCR might favor shorter templates, but patient and control samples were amplified and corrected together, so any skew would affect both groups equally. Naive, central memory and regulatory TCRB repertoires appeared more similar among patients than among healthy donors. At VDJ recombination sites, patients with type 1 diabetes made fewer insertions and deleted more nucleotides, a pattern implying thymic rearrangement abnormalities.

The germline V gene yields SGHRS for CDR1 and YFSETQ for CDR2. Trimming at the junction amounts to 4 bases on V and 5 bases on J, and the germline ends lie 13 bases apart. Its CDR3 holds 14 amino acids, cysteine through phenylalanine. The kept DNA is CDR3 alone, 42 bases in frame from the first base. The entire isolated RNA was reverse transcribed using the High Capacity cDNA Reverse Transcription Kit, and thus expressed TCRB transcripts were sequenced. Naive, central memory and regulatory T cell samples underwent deep immunoSEQ sequencing, averaging about 3.57 million total reads per sample. Sorted cells were lysed in RLT buffer and RNA was extracted with DNase-treated RNeasy Micro or Mini kits, depending on cell number. To prevent cross-contamination, each cell subset was processed individually, whereas patient and healthy donor samples were processed jointly. TCRB sequences were amplified from cDNA with the immunoSEQ multiplex PCR, producing 87-bp fragments spanning the CDR3 region. Sequencing of the amplicons was performed on the Illumina HiSeq platform. The original methods were these. Synthetic template baselines were used to correct PCR bias computationally, reads within Hamming distance 2 were collapsed, and singletons that could not be merged were discarded. By aligning reads against IMGT, V, D and J genes, CDR3 length, and insertions or deletions at six rearrangement sites were assigned. Within each subset, clonotype counts were normalized to sorted cell number, and only after that were true diversity and Gini coefficients computed with the tcR R package. The overlap coefficient, calculated on TCRB nucleotide sequences, was used to measure repertoire sharing. The table comes from immuneACCESS by way of TCRdb, which keeps in-frame sequences with V and J called. Part of the clones is missing from these tables; in studies checked, under half for an unresolved V gene and the rest for unknown reasons. V, J and clone size derive from that table, while D and trimming were established from the DNA sequence. The sample table lists around 160,000 clones, around 8.6% of them with a count of one. The ten most abundant clones make up more than 0.45% of the sample.

A single peripheral blood draw of about 120 mL on average was collected from each donor into heparinised tubes. Naive, central memory, regulatory and stem cell-like memory CD4+ T cells were sorted on a BD FACSAria II using a panel including CD45RO, CCR7, CD25, CD127, CD95 and CD27. All sorted populations exceeded 95% purity. Right away, PBMCs were isolated by Lymphoprep density gradient centrifugation and were stained directly, with no culture step. Samples were stained and sorted in pairs, with one healthy donor and one patient per experiment, so that batch effects were minimized. The TCR sequence derives from a woman between 18 and 30 years old with type 1 diabetes. Sequenced: central memory CD4+ T cells from blood. The chain joins TRBV5-1 to TRBJ2-1; TRBD1 is perhaps the D gene, given 6 matching bases. This receptor carries the CDR3 CASSKLDSDNEQFF. The DNA is as follows: TGCGCCAGCAGCAAGCTGGACAGCGACAATGAGCAGTTCTTC.